Shown below are 23 T cell receptor beta chains from a single sample sequenced in a study of blood T cell repertoires in COVID-19. Repertoires were generated with immunoSEQ multiplex PCR, while TCRdb's copy carries only in-frame clones and drops some. Of roughly 290,000 clones detected, approximately 91% appear once; the ten largest clones hold around 13%. The sequencing sample was made of peripheral blood. Source of these receptors: a woman aged 55-70 years with acute or convalescent COVID-19.

The rearrangement uses TRBV5-4 and TRBJ2-2, with 9 bases fitting TRBD1. The ends lost 1 base at V and 4 bases at J; junction bases unmatched: 8. Germline-derived CDR1 and CDR2 are SGHNT and YYREEE (reference sequence). The CDR3 length is 17 residues. The CDR3 bases are TGTGCCAGCAGCTTGCCTACAGGGGGCCTTGGCACCGGGGAGCTGTTTTTT. This gives the protein CASSLPTGGLGTGELFF.

V and J are TRBV6-2 or TRBV6-3 and TRBJ2-7; the match to TRBD2 covers 8 bases. Germline CDR1 is MNHEY and CDR2 is SVGEGT. The CDR3 consists of 18 residues. V was clipped by 2 bases and J by 1 base; unmatched bases: 13. CDR3 region: CASSYEIGAGVTSYEQYF. As DNA, the CDR3 is TGTGCCAGCAGTTACGAGATCGGAGCGGGGGTGACGTCCTACGAGCAGTACTTC.

The chain employs TRBV28 and TRBJ2-7; 7 positions agree with TRBD1. The trim removed 8 bases at V and 2 bases at J, leaving 6 bases unmatched. Looked up from germline, CDR1 is MDHEN and CDR2 is SYDVKM. This CDR3 is 13 amino acids long. This CDR3 is CASATGATYEQYF. As DNA, the CDR3 is TGTGCCAGCGCTACAGGGGCCACCTACGAGCAGTACTTC.

This clone was seen once. The rearrangement uses TRBV28 and TRBJ2-7, with 10 bases that match TRBD2. CDR1 MDHEN and CDR2 SYDVKM come from the germline V gene. CDR3 length equals 13 residues. The J segment lost 2 bases and the V segment lost 6 bases, leaving 1 base of the junction unmatched. CDR3 amino acids: CASRAGGPYEQYF. The CDR3, as DNA: TGTGCCAGCAGAGCGGGAGGGCCCTACGAGCAGTACTTC.

V usage is TRBV7-9 and J usage is TRBJ2-5, with TRBD2 identical over 8 bases. Germline V gives CDR1 SEHNR, CDR2 FQNEAQ (reference sequence). This CDR3 is built from 14 residues. J lost 4 bases, V lost 1 base, and 2 bases had no gene match. CDR3 in DNA: TGTGCCAGCAGCTTAGGGCTAGCGGGAGAGACCCAGTACTTC. This codes for CASSLGLAGETQYF.

The chain employs TRBV7-6 and TRBJ2-3; a weak D match, TRBD1 (7 bases). CDR3 length equals 17 residues. Trimming pared 5 bases from V and 3 bases from J, leaving 21 bases between. The V gene's germline CDR1 is SGHVS and CDR2 FNYEAQ. The CDR3 nucleotides read TGTGCCAGCAGCCGCCGGTTCGACAGGGCGGGGACAGATACGCAGTATTTT. It is translated as CASSRRFDRAGTDTQYF.

The chain combines TRBV28 with TRBJ1-1; the D gene is possibly TRBD1 (5 bases). Trimming cost V 8 bases and J 6 bases, with 19 bases left between them. The CDR3 spans 14 residues. The germline V gene has CDR1 MDHEN and CDR2 SYDVKM. The CDR3 is CASSISGDPPEAFF. In DNA, the CDR3 is TGTGCCAGCTCAATCTCGGGGGATCCACCTGAAGCTTTCTTT.

The chain couples TRBV12-3 or TRBV12-4 to TRBJ2-1; the D gene is possibly TRBD1 (5 bases). CDR3 length equals 13 residues. V dropped 2 bases and J dropped 12 bases, with 14 bases sitting between them. CDR3 amino acids: CASSLSGRVLQFF. The CDR3 DNA is TGTGCCAGCAGTTTATCGGGCAGGGTCTTGCAGTTCTTC.

J is TRBJ2-5 and V is TRBV24-1, with 7 bases fitting TRBD2. CDR1 and CDR2 from the germline V gene are KGHDR and SFDVKD. The CDR3 has 16 amino acids. V was pared by 5 bases and J by 5 bases, with 13 bases of the junction left unmatched. The chain's CDR3 is CATSVWGRATGETQYF. In DNA form, the CDR3 reads TGTGCCACCAGTGTTTGGGGGAGGGCCACCGGGGAGACCCAGTACTTC.

The chain links TRBV5-8 to TRBJ1-2; D is uncertain. V lost 6 bases to trimming and J lost 2 bases, with 11 bases between them. The V gene's germline CDR1 is SGHTS and CDR2 YDEGEE. This CDR3 is 13 amino acids long. The CDR3 here is CASTARSNYGYTF. In DNA, the CDR3 is TGTGCCAGCACGGCGCGGTCCAACTATGGCTACACCTTC.

CDR3 nucleotides: TGTGCCACCAGCAGGGACGGACAGGGGACTGAAGCTTTCTTT. Its translation: CATSRDGQGTEAFF. V and J are TRBV15 and TRBJ1-1, with 9 nucleotides matching TRBD1. The trim removed 3 bases at V and 5 bases at J, leaving 4 bases unmatched. CDR3 length equals 14 residues. CDR1 LNHNV and CDR2 YYDKDF come from the germline V gene (reference sequence). Full variable domain (outside the CDR3, taken from reference TRBV15 and TRBJ1-1): DAMVIQNPRYQVTQFGKPVTLSCSQTLNHNVMYWYQQKSSQAPKLLFHYYDKDFNNEADTPDNFQSRRPNTSFCFLDIRSPGLGDTAMYLCATSRDGQGTEAFFGQGTRLTVV.

This clone showed up just a few times. The V and J genes are TRBV5-4 and TRBJ2-1; no reliable D call. The CDR3 spans 15 residues. Trimming took 0 bases from V and 0 from J, leaving 7 bases between them. Germline V gene sequence: CDR1 SGHNT, CDR2 YYREEE (reference sequence). The CDR3 nucleotides read TGTGCCAGCAGCTTGGTCCTGAGCTCCTACAATGAGCAGTTCTTC. Amino acids: CASSLVLSSYNEQFF.

The CDR3 reads CASSEAGVRGPPLWDYTF. CDR3 DNA sequence: TGTGCCAGCAGTGAAGCTGGAGTGAGGGGGCCCCCTCTATGGGACTACACCTTC. The chain links TRBV6-1 to TRBJ1-2; TRBD1 matches 7 bases. This CDR3 comprises 18 residues. Germline trimming cut 0 bases from V and 10 bases from J; bases unmatched to any gene: 20. Per germline, CDR1 MNHNS and CDR2 SASEGT.

The V gene is TRBV15, the J gene TRBJ2-2; possible D gene TRBD1, 6 bases. CDR3 length equals 14 residues. Looked up from germline, CDR1 is LNHNV and CDR2 is YYDKDF (reference sequence). The V gene lost 0 bases and the J gene lost 8 bases, with 10 bases spanning the gap. The CDR3 bases are TGTGCCACCAGCAGAGATCAGGGGTCTGGGGAGCTGTTTTTT. This translates into CATSRDQGSGELFF.

V usage is TRBV28 and J usage is TRBJ1-5; D is uncertain. Germline CDR1 and CDR2: MDHEN and SYDVKM. V lost 1 base and J 7 bases, leaving 17 bases between the germline ends. The CDR3 covers 16 residues. CDR3 in DNA: TGTGCCAGCAGTTTATCTGGCAGGCTCCGGGGACAGCCCCAGCATTTT. Its protein product is CASSLSGRLRGQPQHF. Together with reference TRBV28 and TRBJ1-5, the CDR3 gives the full variable domain: DVKVTQSSRYLVKRTGEKVFLECVQDMDHENMFWYRQDPGLGLRLIYFSYDVKMKEKGDIPEGYSVSREKKERFSLILESASTNQTSMYLCASSLSGRLRGQPQHFGDGTRLSIL.

This sequence joins TRBV27 and TRBJ1-4, with D uncertain. With 0 bases removed from V and 4 bases from J, the gap between germline ends came to 9 bases. The germline V gene has CDR1 MNHEY and CDR2 SMNVEV (reference sequence). The CDR3 loop spans 15 amino acids. This chain's CDR3 is CASSLSVYFNEKLFF. The CDR3 nucleotides read TGTGCCAGCAGTTTATCGGTCTACTTTAATGAAAAACTGTTTTTT.

The J gene is TRBJ2-1, the V gene TRBV5-1; 12 nucleotides align to TRBD2. The junction had 18 bases not matched to a gene; V was cut back by 4 bases and J by 10 bases. The CDR3 consists of 18 residues. Per the germline V gene, CDR1 is SGHRS and CDR2 is YFSETQ. The CDR3 is CASSVRLAGGRYLNEQFF. In DNA form, the CDR3 reads TGCGCCAGCAGCGTACGGCTAGCGGGGGGGCGATACCTAAACGAGCAGTTCTTC.

This chain joins TRBV2 and TRBJ2-7; 7 nucleotides agree with TRBD2. V lost 8 bases to trimming and J lost 3 bases; unmatched junction nucleotides: 4. The CDR3 runs to 12 residues. Germline V gives CDR1 SNHLY, CDR2 FYNNEI. CDR3: CASEAGYYEQYF. The CDR3 DNA is TGTGCCAGCGAAGCGGGATACTACGAGCAGTACTTC. Together with reference TRBV2 and TRBJ2-7, the CDR3 gives the full variable domain: EPEVTQTPSHQVTQMGQEVILRCVPISNHLYFYWYRQILGQKVEFLVSFYNNEISEKSEIFDDQFSVERPDGSNFTLKIRSTKLEDSAMYFCASEAGYYEQYFGPGTRLTVT.

The chain combines TRBV7-2 with TRBJ2-2; 9 nucleotides line up with TRBD1. The junction had 6 bases not matched to a gene; V was cut back by 5 bases and J by 5 bases. The CDR3 has 15 residues. The germline V gene encodes CDR1 SGHTA and CDR2 FQGNSA. As DNA, the CDR3 is TGTGCCAGCAGCCCGGGACAGGGAGGTACCGGGGAGCTGTTTTTT. Protein sequence: CASSPGQGGTGELFF.

The chain couples TRBV2 to TRBJ2-2, with D possibly being TRBD2 (6 bases). V lost 11 bases and J 4 bases, leaving 14 bases between the germline ends. This CDR3 spans 13 amino acids. Per germline, CDR1 SNHLY and CDR2 FYNNEI. The CDR3 spells CAVTGTATGELFF. The CDR3 nucleotides are TGTGCCGTAACGGGGACTGCCACCGGGGAGCTGTTTTTT.

This clone was observed once. The rearrangement links TRBV5-4 to TRBJ2-5, with 9 bases identical to TRBD2. CDR3 length equals 13 residues. Germline lookup yields CDR1 SGHNT and CDR2 YYREEE (reference sequence). Trimming cost V 10 bases and J 5 bases; bases outside gene matches: 9. CDR3 DNA sequence: TGTGCCGGACGACTAGCGGAGGGGGAGACCCAGTACTTC. It specifies CAGRLAEGETQYF.

The CDR3 DNA is TGCGCCAGCAGCCAAGGTTATACAGGGGGCCGGTACAATGAGCAGTTCTTC. Protein product: CASSQGYTGGRYNEQFF. The chain employs TRBV4-3 and TRBJ2-1; 9 bases map to TRBD1. The germline V gene has CDR1 LGHNA and CDR2 YSLEER. The CDR3 is 17 residues long. Germline trimming cut 1 base from V and 4 bases from J; bases unmatched to any gene: 8.

This clone was detected once. As DNA, the CDR3 is TGTGCCAGCAGCGGCAGGAGGTTAGAACGGGAGGGCCTCTACGAGCAGTACTTC. This sequence encodes CASSGRRLEREGLYEQYF. V usage is TRBV7-2 and J usage is TRBJ2-7; 8 bases line up with TRBD2. This CDR3 spans 18 amino acids. The germline V gene has CDR1 SGHTA and CDR2 FQGNSA. Unmatched junction bases numbered 18, after V lost 5 bases and J lost 3 bases.